This record covers a single T cell receptor (beta chain). Its specificity is unknown. Libraries were prepared by immunoSEQ multiplex PCR; TCRdb keeps only in-frame clonotypes and omits some of them. The sample lists 120,000 or so clones, around 90% seen once, with nearly 4.5% in the top ten. This specimen comes from a study of T cell responses to AZD1222 COVID-19 vaccine. Overall study results and limits: A mostly white British donor set with more females was recruited, and clonal diversity was possibly underestimated.

From germline, CDR1 is SGHTA and CDR2 FQGNSA. The CDR3 loop spans 18 amino acids. V was clipped by 5 bases and J by 3 bases; unmatched bases: 13. This clonotype was obtained from an adult in good health. V is TRBV7-2 and J is TRBJ2-5, with TRBD2 identical over 12 bases. This specimen was peripheral blood, taken on day 0 of MenACWY control vaccination. CDR3 sequence reads: CASSTTPSGGGLKETQYF. DNA of the CDR3: TGTGCCAGCAGCACAACTCCTAGCGGGGGGGGTCTCAAAGAGACCCAGTACTTC.